This T cell receptor (beta chain) was documented in a study of post-analysis software for immune sequencing data. The CDR3 length is 16 residues. With 2 bases clipped from V and 5 bases from J, the junction kept 4 bases outside the gene matches. The germline CDR1 and CDR2 sequences are SGHTS and YDEGEE. With regard to this clonotype: What it binds is unknown.

Tagging with unique molecular identifiers was a feature of the TCR beta cDNA libraries. MiXCR, applied by TCRdb to the PCR reads, yields one record per CDR3 protein. The data show fewer than 600,000 distinct CDR3 sequences, 45% seen once. Study outcomes and limitations: F-measure co-clustering was strong for batch-matched samples. The study found significantly lower normalized Chao1 diversity in multiple sclerosis patients than in controls. Among a handful of TRBV segments more frequent in patients than controls were TRBV5-6, TRBV5-1 and TRBV20-1.

This clonotype was sampled from a girl under 18 with multiple sclerosis. The sequenced sample was blood. The J gene is TRBJ2-1, the V gene TRBV5-8; 13 nucleotides line up with TRBD2. The CDR3 sequence: CASSFRTSGSHNEQFF. In DNA, the CDR3 is TGTGCCAGCAGCTTCCGGACTAGCGGGAGCCACAATGAGCAGTTCTTC. The variable domain in full, with the rest retrieved from reference TRBV5-8 and TRBJ2-1, is EAGVTQSPTHLIKTRGQQATLRCSPISGHTSVYWYQQALGLGLQFLLWYDEGEERNRGNFPPRFSGRQFPNYSSELNVNALELEDSALYLCASSFRTSGSHNEQFFGPGTRLTVL.